The 17 T cell receptor beta chains below were found in one sample sequenced in a study of beta chain features in type 1 diabetes. Of the isolated RNA, all was reverse transcribed, and so the sequenced material was expressed TCRB transcripts. TCRdb's copy holds only in-frame clones and misses some; the assay was immunoSEQ multiplex PCR. The data show roughly 370,000 clones, approximately 15% seen once. Sequences were obtained from naive CD4+ T cells from blood. These receptors were collected from a young man in good health.

This chain connects TRBV30 to TRBJ2-5; the match to TRBD2 covers 7 bases. The CDR3 length is 13 residues. Trimming removed 3 bases from V and 5 bases from J; junction bases left unmatched: 6. Germline assignment: CDR1 GTSNPN and CDR2 SVGIG (reference sequence). CDR3: CAWRPTSQETQYF. CDR3 in DNA: TGTGCCTGGAGGCCGACTAGCCAGGAGACCCAGTACTTC.

This clone was counted only a few times. The chain joins TRBV2 to TRBJ1-5; maybe TRBD1 (6 bases). Germline V gene lookup returns CDR1 SNHLY and CDR2 FYNNEI. Trimming removed 6 bases at V and 5 bases at J, with 14 bases between. The CDR3 consists of 14 residues. CDR3 bases: TGTGCCAGCAGGCCAAACAGGGTCGATCAGCCCCAGCATTTT. Its protein product is CASRPNRVDQPQHF.

This chain connects TRBV14 to TRBJ2-7, with D uncertain. The V and J ends lost 0 bases and 6 bases respectively, with 9 bases between them. The germline CDR1 and CDR2 sequences are SGHDN and FVKESK. The CDR3 is 13 residues long. The CDR3 region is CASSQDTFSEQYF. As DNA, the CDR3 is TGTGCCAGCAGCCAAGATACATTTTCCGAGCAGTACTTC.

This chain uses TRBV5-6 with TRBJ2-7; D perhaps matches TRBD1 (5 bases). CDR1 and CDR2 (germline): SGHDT, YYEEEE. The CDR3 runs 14 residues. The V end lost 1 base, the J end lost 4 bases, and 12 bases lay between the germline ends. The CDR3 loop reads CASSLKGDRYEQYF. In DNA form, the CDR3 reads TGTGCCAGCAGCTTGAAAGGGGATCGGTACGAGCAGTACTTC.

In its sample, this clone was seen a few times. The chain couples TRBV2 to TRBJ1-2, with a weak D call TRBD1 (5 bases). The CDR3 spans 16 residues. V lost 10 bases, J lost 8 bases, and 29 bases lay in between. CDR1 SNHLY and CDR2 FYNNEI come from the germline V gene. The CDR3 nucleotides are TGTGCCACCCGAGGGTTTATGGGAGACGGGACTCCAGGCTACACCTTC. The encoded protein is CATRGFMGDGTPGYTF.

This rearrangement joins TRBV5-4 to TRBJ2-5; D is unresolved. This CDR3 comprises 16 residues. With 4 bases removed from V and 2 bases from J, the gap between germline ends came to 18 bases. CDR1 SGHNT and CDR2 YYREEE come from the germline V gene (reference sequence). CDR3 DNA: TGTGCCAGCAGCATGCCCCGAGACAATGCACAAGAGACCCAGTACTTC. Translation gives CASSMPRDNAQETQYF.

The chain joins TRBV19 to TRBJ2-1; D might be TRBD1 or TRBD2, each matching 6 bases. The V gene lost 7 bases and the J gene lost 9 bases, with 19 bases spanning the gap. The CDR3 spans 14 residues. Germline assignment: CDR1 LNHDA and CDR2 SQIVND (reference sequence). In DNA, the CDR3 is TGTGCCAGTAAAACGGTCGGGGGCGGCGGTGAGCAGTTCTTC. It yields the protein CASKTVGGGGEQFF.

This chain connects TRBV5-6 to TRBJ1-1; D might be TRBD1 (6 bases). The germline V gene has CDR1 SGHDT and CDR2 YYEEEE. Deletions cut 5 bases from V and 5 bases from J, with 13 bases between. This CDR3 is built from 13 residues. The CDR3 is CASRLQGLTEAFF. The CDR3 nucleotides read TGTGCCAGCAGGCTACAGGGTTTGACTGAAGCTTTCTTT.

The V gene is TRBV7-9, the J gene TRBJ1-2; no firm D call. Germline CDR1 is SEHNR and CDR2 is FQNEAQ (reference sequence). Deletions cut 2 bases from V and 3 bases from J, with 10 bases between. This CDR3 is built from 14 residues. CDR3 amino acids: CASSLTSQHYGYTF. DNA for the CDR3: TGTGCCAGCAGCTTAACATCCCAGCACTATGGCTACACCTTC.

This clone has a handful of counts. This chain connects TRBV14 to TRBJ2-3, with 11 bases matching TRBD2. In germline, CDR1 is SGHDN, CDR2 FVKESK. The junction had 4 bases not matched to a gene; V was cut back by 4 bases and J by 7 bases. The CDR3 has 14 residues. The CDR3 DNA reads as TGTGCCAGCAGCCTTAGCGGGAGGGCTAATACGCAGTATTTT. Its protein is CASSLSGRANTQYF. The variable domain in full, with the rest retrieved from reference TRBV14 and TRBJ2-3, is EAGVTQFPSHSVIEKGQTVTLRCDPISGHDNLYWYRRVMGKEIKFLLHFVKESKQDESGMPNNRFLAERTGGTYSTLKVQPAELEDSGVYFCASSLSGRANTQYFGPGTRLTVL.

In this sample, this clone turned up a few times. This rearrangement joins TRBV11-2 to TRBJ2-3; perhaps TRBD2 as D (7 bases). The V and J ends lost 4 bases and 1 base respectively, with 12 bases between them. Germline assignment: CDR1 SGHAT and CDR2 FQNNGV. There are 15 residues in the CDR3. The CDR3 sequence is CASSSPGGRTDTQYF. The CDR3 DNA reads as TGTGCCAGCAGCTCCCCGGGGGGCCGCACAGATACGCAGTATTTT.

This clone was picked up many times. The V gene is TRBV6-6, the J gene TRBJ2-4; D unclear. The CDR3 runs to 13 residues. The V and J ends lost 5 bases and 0 bases respectively, with 5 bases between them. The V gene's germline CDR1 is MNHNY and CDR2 SVGAGI (reference sequence). The CDR3, as DNA: TGTGCCAGCAGTACCGGAGCCAAAAACATTCAGTACTTC. Translated, it gives CASSTGAKNIQYF.

This clone was detected ten times or more. The V gene is TRBV30, the J gene TRBJ2-2; D remains ambiguous. CDR1 and CDR2 from the germline V gene are GTSNPN and SVGIG (reference sequence). Trimming pared 0 bases from V and 4 bases from J, leaving 6 bases between. There are 13 residues in the CDR3. The CDR3 nucleotides are TGTGCCTGGAGTGTGACCAGCACCGGGGAGCTGTTTTTT. Protein sequence: CAWSVTSTGELFF.

In this sample, this clone turned up a few times. The gene calls are TRBV7-2 and TRBJ1-2, with 8 bases fitting TRBD1. CDR1 is SGHTA and CDR2 is FQGNSA in the germline V gene. CDR3 length: 15 amino acids. Trimming cost V 4 bases and J 2 bases; bases outside gene matches: 6. For the CDR3, the DNA is TGTGCCAGCAGCTACGGACAGGGAGTAAACTATGGCTACACCTTC. This translates into CASSYGQGVNYGYTF.

This clone was detected only a few times. V gene TRBV5-4 combines with J gene TRBJ1-6; 7 bases agree with TRBD1. V gave up 3 bases and J gave up 11 bases; unmatched junction bases: 11. Per germline, CDR1 SGHNT and CDR2 YYREEE (reference sequence). This CDR3 region has 15 residues. CDR3 DNA sequence: TGTGCCAGCAGCTCAAAAGAGGGGGCAGGGGCACCCCTCCACTTT. It translates to CASSSKEGAGAPLHF.

The V call is TRBV4-2, the J call TRBJ2-5; D gene ambiguous. Germline assignment: CDR1 LGHNA and CDR2 YNFKEQ. There are 17 residues in the CDR3. V was pared by 0 bases and J by 4 bases, with 18 bases between. DNA for the CDR3: TGTGCCAGCAGCCAAGATCGTAAAACTACCGTTGGAGAGACCCAGTACTTC. Protein: CASSQDRKTTVGETQYF.

This clone was counted only a few times. The chain has TRBV30 and TRBJ2-5; TRBD2 matches 7 bases. V was pared by 0 bases and J by 5 bases, with 9 bases of the junction left unmatched. CDR1 and CDR2 (germline): GTSNPN, SVGIG (reference sequence). This CDR3 has 15 residues. The CDR3 coding sequence is TGTGCCTGGAGTGTAGCCCGGGAGGCCCGGGAGACCCAGTACTTC. Its protein is CAWSVAREARETQYF.